This T cell receptor (beta chain) was recovered during a study of blood T cell repertoires in COVID-19. Study background: T cells, B-cell-depleted T cells, or PBMCs provided the cDNA or gDNA that served as material.

This clone was found once. Produced via immunoSEQ multiplex PCR; TCRdb's table is partial and in-frame only. The sample includes 100,000 to 150,000 clones, approximately 87% of them seen just once. Trimming left V 3 bases short and J 2 bases short, with 10 bases between. The CDR3 length is 14 residues. CDR1 is LNHNV, CDR2 YYDKDF, per germline (reference sequence). The specimen was peripheral blood. This receptor was identified in a man aged 55 to 70 with acute or convalescent COVID-19. J is TRBJ1-1 and V is TRBV15; weak D call: TRBD1 (6 bases). CDR3 in amino acids: CATSREDRNTEAFF. Here the CDR3 DNA reads TGTGCCACCAGCAGGGAGGACAGAAACACTGAAGCTTTCTTT.